Following are 30 T cell receptor beta chains from one sample sequenced in a study of glioma-infiltrating T cells. The iRepertoire nested amplicon-rescue multiplex PCR amplified TCR alpha and beta CDR3s from RNA. TCRdb re-called the multiplex PCR reads with MiXCR, one entry per CDR3 protein. The table records roughly 200,000 distinct CDR3 sequences, 43% of them present only once. The source material was glioma tissue, nonneoplastic brain tissue, or PBMCs (not recorded which). The receptors shown here come from a human donor with low-grade glioma or glioblastoma, undergoing nonglioma brain surgery, or in good health (not recorded which).

This clonotype was observed a handful of times. The CDR3 nucleotides are TGTGCCTGGAGTGGGGGACTAGCGGCCAATGAGCAGTTCTTC. Translated, it gives CAWSGGLAANEQFF. This chain uses TRBV30 with TRBJ2-1; 11 bases match TRBD2. Germline V gives CDR1 GTSNPN, CDR2 SVGIG (reference sequence). The ends lost 1 base at V and 6 bases at J; junction bases unmatched: 2. CDR3 length: 14 amino acids.

The chain uses TRBV7-2 and TRBJ2-7; 14 bases line up with TRBD2. The V gene end was trimmed by 5 bases and the J gene end by 5 bases; junction bases not matched to a gene: 5. Germline CDR1 SGHTA, CDR2 FQGNSA. The length of the CDR3 is 15 residues. The chain's CDR3 is CASSPRLAGGDEQYF. Here the CDR3 DNA reads TGTGCCAGCAGCCCCCGACTAGCGGGAGGGGACGAGCAGTACTTC.

A note on this clonotype: Given a much more abundant clone one base away, this may be a read error. The rearrangement uses TRBV20-1 and TRBJ2-1; D uncertain. Germline CDR1 is DFQATT and CDR2 is SNEGSKA (reference sequence). Trimming stripped 2 bases from V and 6 bases from J, with 14 bases between. CDR3 length: 14 amino acids. CDR3 in amino acids: CSARKRVWVNEQFF. The CDR3 nucleotides are TGCAGTGCTAGAAAGAGAGTTTGGGTCAATGAGCAGTTCTTC.

Remarks on this clonotype: A clone one base away is much larger, so this may be a read error. This chain links TRBV28 with TRBJ2-5, with D unresolved. Germline V CDR1 and CDR2: MDHEN, SYDVKM. The CDR3 consists of 14 residues. CDR3 sequence reads: CASSPSGPMETKYF. As DNA, the CDR3 is TGTGCCAGCAGTCCCTCAGGACCTATGGAGACCAAGTACTTC. The full variable domain, with the rest looked up from reference TRBV28 and TRBJ2-5, is DVKVTQSSRYLVKRTGEKVFLECVQDMDHENMFWYRQDPGLGLRLIYFSYDVKMKEKGDIPEGYSVSREKKERFSLILESASTNQTSMYLCASSPSGPMETKYFGPGTRLLVL.

A note on this clonotype: A read error is possible here, since a much larger clone lies one base away. The chain is built from TRBV28 and TRBJ2-2; D might be TRBD1 or TRBD2, each matching 5 bases. The CDR3 extends over 14 amino acids. The germline V gene encodes CDR1 MDHEN and CDR2 SYDVKM. Trimming cost V 10 bases and J 0 bases, with 12 bases left between them. The DNA for the CDR3 is TGTGCCATCAATAGAGGGGCGAACACCGGGGAGCTGTTTTTT. Protein product: CAINRGANTGELFF.

This sequence joins TRBV20-1 and TRBJ2-7; unclear D gene. CDR3 size: 13 residues. Between the trimmed V and J ends, which lost 1 base and 2 bases, there was a span of 9 bases. Germline-derived CDR1 and CDR2 are DFQATT and SNEGSKA (reference sequence). CDR3 sequence (DNA): TGCAGTGCTAGAGGCTTTGACACCTACGAGCAGTACTTC. It specifies CSARGFDTYEQYF.

This chain joins TRBV20-1 and TRBJ2-1; TRBD1 matches at 9 bases. CDR1 DFQATT and CDR2 SNEGSKA come from the germline V gene (reference sequence). J lost 11 bases, V lost 6 bases, and 11 bases had no gene match. The CDR3 is 13 residues long. The DNA for the CDR3 is TGCAGTGCCCCGGGACAGGGTAGGAATCAGCAGTTCTTC. Protein: CSAPGQGRNQQFF.

This clonotype appeared many times. This chain joins TRBV7-2 and TRBJ1-2; D is unresolved. V gave up 2 bases and J gave up 5 bases, with 9 bases separating them. Germline CDR1 is SGHTA and CDR2 is FQGNSA. CDR3 size: 13 residues. The DNA of the CDR3 is TGTGCCAGCAGCTTACCTTCGTCGTATGGCTACACCTTC. It yields the protein CASSLPSSYGYTF.

About this clonotype: Possible read error: a much larger clone is one base away. This chain connects TRBV20-1 to TRBJ2-1; D not certain. This CDR3 region has 14 residues. Germline V CDR1 and CDR2: DFQATT, SNEGSKA (reference sequence). CDR3 residues: CSTWVGPSYNEKFF. The DNA for the CDR3 is TGCAGTACCTGGGTGGGTCCTTCCTACAATGAGAAGTTCTTC.

About this clonotype itself: A read error is possible here, since a much larger clone lies one base away. V usage is TRBV7-9 and J usage is TRBJ1-1; D is unresolved. The CDR3 is 11 residues long. V was clipped by 5 bases and J by 8 bases, with 9 bases between them. Germline CDR1 reads SEHNR; CDR2 reads FQNEAQ (reference sequence). CDR3 sequence reads: CASSPGKEAFF. CDR3 DNA: TGTGCCAGCAGCCCCGGGAAAGAAGCTTTCTTT.

This clonotype was counted ten times or more. The CDR3 is CSARDDLRGHEQFF. The CDR3 DNA is TGCAGTGCTAGAGATGATCTCCGGGGCCATGAGCAGTTCTTC. The chain is built from TRBV20-1 and TRBJ2-1; D tentatively fits TRBD1 or TRBD2 (5 bases each). The V end was cut by 0 bases, the J end by 8 bases, with 14 bases between. The CDR3 runs 14 residues. Germline CDR1 reads DFQATT; CDR2 reads SNEGSKA (reference sequence).

Comments on this clonotype: A much larger clone differs from this one at a single base, so this may be a read error. The chain employs TRBV7-2 and TRBJ2-7; D is possibly TRBD1 (5 bases). This CDR3 has 15 residues. V was pared by 1 base and J by 7 bases, with 17 bases between. Germline V CDR1 and CDR2: SGHTA, FQGNSA. The CDR3 sequence is CASSLVAQGTGEQYF. CDR3 DNA sequence: TGTGCCAGCAGCTTAGTCGCGCAGGGTACGGGTGAGCAGTACTTC.

In its sample, this clonotype was seen many times. This CDR3 reads CATSRDRSEQYF. In DNA, the CDR3 is TGTGCCACCAGCAGAGATAGATCCGAGCAGTACTTC. J is TRBJ2-7 and V is TRBV15; D remains ambiguous. The germline V gene encodes CDR1 LNHNV and CDR2 YYDKDF (reference sequence). The length of the CDR3 is 12 residues. Between the trimmed V and J ends, which lost 0 bases and 6 bases, there was a span of 6 bases.

The chain couples TRBV11-2 to TRBJ1-2; D not certain. This CDR3 region has 13 residues. Trimming took off 6 bases at V and 5 bases at J, with 13 bases between the two ends. Germline-derived CDR1 and CDR2 are SGHAT and FQNNGV. Here the CDR3 reads CASSPGRVYGYTF. In DNA form, the CDR3 reads TGTGCCAGCAGTCCCGGGAGAGTTTATGGCTACACCTTC.

Concerning this clonotype itself: It may be a read error: a sequence one base away is much more abundant. The J gene is TRBJ2-5, the V gene TRBV7-8, with D tentatively TRBD1 or TRBD2 (5 bases each). There are 15 residues in the CDR3. Trimming shortened V by 7 bases and J by 3 bases, and 18 bases separated the two germline ends. From germline, CDR1 is SGHVS and CDR2 FQNEAQ. CDR3 in DNA: TGTGCCAGCATCCTAACCGGGACCCTCGAAGAGACCCAGTACTTC. It translates to CASILTGTLEETQYF.

Notes on this clonotype: This may arise from a read error, as a much more abundant clone is one base away. Written as DNA, the CDR3 is TGTGTCAGCGCCCAAGCTGCACGGTCACCCCTCCACTTT. As protein: CVSAQAARSPLHF. This chain links TRBV14 with TRBJ1-6, with no clear D. This CDR3 region has 13 residues. Per germline, CDR1 SGHDN and CDR2 FVKESK.

A note on this clonotype: In this CDR3 the conserved last residue, phenylalanine or tryptophan, is missing, so a read error is likely. The chain is built from TRBV7-9 and TRBJ2-7, with D uncertain. The CDR3 is 12 residues long. Germline V gene sequence: CDR1 SEHNR, CDR2 FQNEAQ (reference sequence). V lost 2 bases to trimming and J lost 6 bases, with 8 bases between them. CDR3 DNA sequence: TGTGCCAGCAGCTTAACGGTAGGCGAGCAGTACTCC. Its protein product is CASSLTVGEQYS.

Regarding this clonotype: A much larger clonotype is one base distant, so this may be a read error. The rearrangement links TRBV11-2 to TRBJ2-7, with D tentatively TRBD1 (6 bases). The CDR3 sequence is 18 residues long. Germline V lookup: CDR1 SGHAT, CDR2 FQNNGV. The V end was cut by 4 bases, the J end by 3 bases, with 25 bases between. CDR3 in amino acids: CASSSHDTDRHDVYEQYF. CDR3 nucleotide sequence: TGTGCCAGCAGCTCGCACGATACTGACAGGCACGATGTCTACGAGCAGTACTTC.

Points on this clonotype: A much larger clone is a single base away; this may be a read error. The chain employs TRBV7-2 and TRBJ2-7; either TRBD1 or TRBD2 may fit D (5 bases each). Trimming stripped 2 bases from V and 1 base from J, with 9 bases between. Looked up from germline, CDR1 is SGHTA and CDR2 is FQGNSA. The CDR3 is made up of 14 amino acids. The DNA of the CDR3 is TGTGCCAGCAGCTTATGGGGGAGATCCTACGAGCAGTACTTC. Protein product: CASSLWGRSYEQYF.

Comment on this clonotype: As the CDR3 is not closed by the conserved phenylalanine or tryptophan, this likely results from a read error. The limits of the CDR3 on the DNA are not certain, so only TCRdb's listed CDR3 is given. This chain joins TRBV18 and TRBJ2-1. Per the germline V gene, CDR1 is KGHSH and CDR2 is LQKENI. The CDR3 length is 13 residues, termini included. The CDR3 is CASSPAGGNEQLS.

Only one count was recorded for this clonotype. This chain joins TRBV20-1 and TRBJ2-1; 8 bases agree with TRBD2. The CDR3 is 14 residues long. V was pared by 8 bases and J by 3 bases, with 9 bases of the junction left unmatched. CDR1 DFQATT and CDR2 SNEGSKA come from the germline V gene (reference sequence). CDR3 bases: TGCAGTTCAACCTGGACTAGCCACTACAATGAGCAGTTCTTC. Translation: CSSTWTSHYNEQFF.

This clonotype showed up just once. A much larger clone sits a single nucleotide away, making a read error possible. This chain uses TRBV7-9 with TRBJ1-1; D is unclear. The CDR3 is 13 residues long. Germline V gene lookup returns CDR1 SEHNR and CDR2 FQNEAQ (reference sequence). The CDR3 reads CASSLGLTTEASF. The CDR3 DNA reads TGTGCCAGCAGCTTAGGACTCACCACTGAAGCTTCCTTT.

This clonotype was seen repeatedly, ten times or more. The V gene is TRBV12-3 or TRBV12-4, the J gene TRBJ2-3, with TRBD1 as a possible D gene (5 bases). The CDR3 has 15 amino acids. V was clipped by 3 bases and J by 0 bases, with 10 bases between them. The CDR3 DNA is TGTGCCAGCAGTTTGAGGCAGGGCAGCACAGATACGCAGTATTTT. The encoded protein is CASSLRQGSTDTQYF.

The V gene is TRBV28, the J gene TRBJ2-2; D is possibly TRBD2 (6 bases). Trimming pared 6 bases from V and 2 bases from J, leaving 16 bases between. This CDR3 has 16 amino acids. Germline CDR1 and CDR2: MDHEN and SYDVKM. This CDR3 reads CASSLGGVLNTGELFF. CDR3 coding DNA: TGTGCCAGCAGCTTGGGGGGAGTTCTCAACACCGGGGAGCTGTTTTTT.

The chain employs TRBV24-1 and TRBJ2-1; TRBD2 matches at 7 bases. Germline CDR1 is KGHDR and CDR2 is SFDVKD. V gave up 4 bases and J gave up 2 bases; unmatched junction bases: 13. The CDR3 loop spans 18 amino acids. The CDR3 nucleotides are TGTGCCACCAGTGACCTACCTCTGAGCGGGAACACCTACAATGAGCAGTTCTTC. This codes for CATSDLPLSGNTYNEQFF.

As for this clonotype: Given a much more abundant clone one base away, this may be a read error. This rearrangement joins TRBV19 to TRBJ2-3, with no clear D. Germline CDR1 reads LNHDA; CDR2 reads SQIVND (reference sequence). The CDR3 length is 13 residues. CDR3 in DNA: TGTGCCAGTAGTATTTTTGCAGGAGATACGCATTATTTT. Its protein product is CASSIFAGDTHYF.

This clonotype was counted between two and nine times. The chain joins TRBV3-1 to TRBJ2-7, with D possibly being TRBD2 (5 bases). From germline, CDR1 is LGHDT and CDR2 YNNKEL (reference sequence). Trimming removed 1 base at V and 0 bases at J, with 10 bases between. The CDR3 covers 15 residues. In nucleotides, the CDR3 is TGTGCCAGCAGCCAAGGGAAGGACTTCTCCTACGAGCAGTACTTC. It yields the protein CASSQGKDFSYEQYF.

This clonotype has only a few counts. The J gene is TRBJ2-1, the V gene TRBV2; no definite D call. Germline CDR1 is SNHLY and CDR2 is FYNNEI. The V end lost 5 bases, the J end lost 4 bases, and 6 bases lay between the germline ends. This CDR3 is built from 12 residues. The CDR3: CASSCRYNEQFF. Written as DNA, the CDR3 is TGTGCCAGCAGTTGTAGATACAATGAGCAGTTCTTC.

This chain links TRBV20-1 with TRBJ2-7; TRBD2 is a possible D gene (6 bases). The CDR3 has 13 amino acids. Trimming took off 3 bases at V and 5 bases at J, with 14 bases between the two ends. Germline CDR1 is DFQATT and CDR2 is SNEGSKA (reference sequence). Written as DNA, the CDR3 is TGCAGTGCTAGGACTAGTGGGAGCCACGAGCAGTACTTC. This sequence encodes CSARTSGSHEQYF.

Turning to this clonotype: This could be a read error, since a much larger clone is one nucleotide away. The CDR3 region is CSAPLYNEKFF. DNA for the CDR3: TGCAGCGCCCCCCTTTACAATGAGAAGTTCTTC. The chain carries TRBV29-1 and TRBJ2-1; D is ambiguous. CDR3 length: 11 amino acids. CDR1 is SQVTM and CDR2 is ANQGSEA in the germline V gene.